This T cell receptor (beta chain) came from a study of PD-1 blockade in classical Hodgkin lymphoma. Study-level points and caveats: The CD4+ diversity rise by C4D1 was clearest in complete responders.

Profiled with immunoSEQ multiplex PCR; TCRdb holds only in-frame clones, not every one. Among around 20,000 clones listed, 80% were seen once. As for this clone: Its antigen is not known.

Time point indicated: cycle 4 day 1 (C4D1), after about 6 weeks of nivolumab. Patients all relapsed after autologous stem cell transplantation, and there was variation in brentuximab vedotin exposure. The TCR comes from a human donor with classical Hodgkin lymphoma. The source material was peripheral blood mononuclear cells (PBMCs), sampled before the fourth cycle of nivolumab.

Here the CDR3 reads CASTSGSSYNEQFF. As DNA, the CDR3 is TGTGCCAGTACCTCGGGAAGCTCCTACAATGAGCAGTTCTTC. The rearrangement uses TRBV19 and TRBJ2-1, with a tentative D call TRBD2 (5 bases). Trimming took 7 bases from V and 0 from J, leaving 10 bases between them. The CDR3 runs 14 residues. CDR1 and CDR2 (germline): LNHDA, SQIVND (reference sequence).